There are a few counts of the clone carrying this T cell receptor (beta chain). This entry belongs to a study of T cells in Graves' hyperthyroidism and ophthalmopathy. TCR beta CDR3 regions were amplified from RNA. HTBI primers drove first-round RT-PCR of the TCR CDR3. TCRdb redid the calling of the multiplex PCR reads with MiXCR, one entry per CDR3 protein. This sample has fewer than 650,000 distinct CDR3 sequences; 14% occur once, and the top ten carry roughly 7.7%. CDR1 and CDR2 (germline): MNHNS, SASEGT. This CDR3 has 14 amino acids. V was clipped by 9 bases and J by 4 bases; unmatched bases: 6. The sequenced material came from blood. This TCR came from a woman aged 18-29 years with Graves' ophthalmopathy. V gene TRBV6-1 combines with J gene TRBJ1-2; 12 bases are shared with TRBD1. The DNA for the CDR3 is TGTGCCAGGACCGGGACAGGGGGCGTCTATGGCTACACCTTC. Translation: CARTGTGGVYGYTF.